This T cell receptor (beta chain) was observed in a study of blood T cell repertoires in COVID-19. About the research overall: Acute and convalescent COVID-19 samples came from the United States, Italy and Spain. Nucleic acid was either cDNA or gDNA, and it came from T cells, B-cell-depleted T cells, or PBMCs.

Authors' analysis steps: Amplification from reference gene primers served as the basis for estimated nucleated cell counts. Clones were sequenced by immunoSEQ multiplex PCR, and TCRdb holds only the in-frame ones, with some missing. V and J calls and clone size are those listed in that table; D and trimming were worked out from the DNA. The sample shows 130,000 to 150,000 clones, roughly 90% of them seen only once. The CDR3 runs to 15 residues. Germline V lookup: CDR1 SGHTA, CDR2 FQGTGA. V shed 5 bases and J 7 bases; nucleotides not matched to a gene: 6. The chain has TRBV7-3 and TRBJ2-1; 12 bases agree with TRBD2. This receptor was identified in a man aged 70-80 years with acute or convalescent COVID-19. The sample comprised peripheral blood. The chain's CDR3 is CASSRLAGALNEQFF. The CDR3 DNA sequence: TGTGCCAGCAGCCGACTAGCGGGAGCCCTAAATGAGCAGTTCTTC.